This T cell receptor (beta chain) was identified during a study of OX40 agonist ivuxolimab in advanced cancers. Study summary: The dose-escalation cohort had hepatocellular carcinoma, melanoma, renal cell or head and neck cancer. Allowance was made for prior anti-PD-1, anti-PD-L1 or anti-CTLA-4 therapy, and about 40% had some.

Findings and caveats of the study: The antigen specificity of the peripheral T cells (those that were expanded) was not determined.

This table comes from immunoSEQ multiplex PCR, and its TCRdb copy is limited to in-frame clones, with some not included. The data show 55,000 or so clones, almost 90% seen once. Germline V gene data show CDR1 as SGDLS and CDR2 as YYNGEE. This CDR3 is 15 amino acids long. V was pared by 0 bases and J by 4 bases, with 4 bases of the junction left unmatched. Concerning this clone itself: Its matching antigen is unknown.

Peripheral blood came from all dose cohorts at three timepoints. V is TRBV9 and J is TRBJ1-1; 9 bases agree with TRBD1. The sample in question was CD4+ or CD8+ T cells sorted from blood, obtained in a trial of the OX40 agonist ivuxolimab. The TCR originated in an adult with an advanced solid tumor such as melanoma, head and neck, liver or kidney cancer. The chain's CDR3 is CASSVGLTGGTEAFF. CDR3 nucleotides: TGTGCCAGCAGCGTAGGGTTGACAGGGGGCACTGAAGCTTTCTTT.